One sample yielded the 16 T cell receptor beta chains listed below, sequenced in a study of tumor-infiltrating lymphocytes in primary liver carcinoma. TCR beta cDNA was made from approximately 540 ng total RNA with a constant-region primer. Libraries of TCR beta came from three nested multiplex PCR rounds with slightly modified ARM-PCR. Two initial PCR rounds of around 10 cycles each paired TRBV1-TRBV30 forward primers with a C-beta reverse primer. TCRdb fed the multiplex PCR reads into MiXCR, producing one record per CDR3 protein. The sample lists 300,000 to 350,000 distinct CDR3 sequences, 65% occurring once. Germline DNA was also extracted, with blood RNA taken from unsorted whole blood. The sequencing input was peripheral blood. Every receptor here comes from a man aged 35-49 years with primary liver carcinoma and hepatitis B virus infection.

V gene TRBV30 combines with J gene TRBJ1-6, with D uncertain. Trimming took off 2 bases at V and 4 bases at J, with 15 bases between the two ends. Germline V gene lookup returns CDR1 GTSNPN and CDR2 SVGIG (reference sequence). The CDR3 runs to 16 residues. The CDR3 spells CAWSPDHISYNSPLHF. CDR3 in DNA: TGTGCCTGGAGTCCGGATCACATTTCTTATAATTCACCCCTCCACTTT.

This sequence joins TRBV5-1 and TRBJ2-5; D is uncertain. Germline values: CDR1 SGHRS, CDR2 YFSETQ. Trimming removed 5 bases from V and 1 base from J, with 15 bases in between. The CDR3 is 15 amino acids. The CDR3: CASSLTVGPQETQYF. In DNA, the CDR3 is TGCGCCAGCAGTTTGACCGTAGGGCCCCAAGAGACCCAGTACTTC.

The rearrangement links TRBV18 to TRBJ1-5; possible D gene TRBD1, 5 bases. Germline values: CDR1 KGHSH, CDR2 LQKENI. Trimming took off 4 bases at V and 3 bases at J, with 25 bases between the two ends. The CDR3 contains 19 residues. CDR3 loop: CASSLQNSAGRFDNQPQHF. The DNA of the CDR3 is TGTGCCAGCTCACTACAGAACAGTGCAGGGAGGTTCGACAATCAGCCCCAGCATTTT.

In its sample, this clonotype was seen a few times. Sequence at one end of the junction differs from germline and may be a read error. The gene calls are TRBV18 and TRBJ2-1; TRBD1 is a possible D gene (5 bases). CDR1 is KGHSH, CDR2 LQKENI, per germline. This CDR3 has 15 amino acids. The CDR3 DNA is TGTGCCAGCTCACTTGAAATAGCCCAGGGAAATGAGCAGTTGTTC. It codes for CASSLEIAQGNEQLF.

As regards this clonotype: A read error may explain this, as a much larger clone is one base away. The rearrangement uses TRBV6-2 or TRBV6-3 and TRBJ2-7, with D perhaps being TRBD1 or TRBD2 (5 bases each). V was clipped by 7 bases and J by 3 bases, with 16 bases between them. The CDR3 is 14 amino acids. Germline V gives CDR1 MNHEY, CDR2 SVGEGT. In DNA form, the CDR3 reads TGTGCCAGCACCCCAAGGGGTAGCGACTACGAGCAGTACTTC. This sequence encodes CASTPRGSDYEQYF.

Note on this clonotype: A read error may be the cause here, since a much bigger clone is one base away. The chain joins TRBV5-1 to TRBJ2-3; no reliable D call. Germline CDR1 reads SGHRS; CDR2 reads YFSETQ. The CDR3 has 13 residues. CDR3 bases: TGCACCAGCAGCTTGGCTTTGCGCGATACGCAGTATTTT. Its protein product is CTSSLALRDTQYF.

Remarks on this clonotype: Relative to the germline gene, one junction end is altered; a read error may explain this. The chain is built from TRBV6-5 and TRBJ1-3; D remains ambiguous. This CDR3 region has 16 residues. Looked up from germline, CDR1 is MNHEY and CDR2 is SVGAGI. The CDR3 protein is CANSYSRPSSGNTIYF. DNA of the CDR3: TGTGCCAACAGTTACTCGAGGCCTAGCTCTGGAAACACCATATATTTT.

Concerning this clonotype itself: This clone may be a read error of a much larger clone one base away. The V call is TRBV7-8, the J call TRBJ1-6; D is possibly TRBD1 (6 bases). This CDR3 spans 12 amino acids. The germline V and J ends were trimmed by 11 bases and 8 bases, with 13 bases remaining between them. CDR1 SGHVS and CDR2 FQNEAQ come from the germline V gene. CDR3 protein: CAGGRGDSPLHF. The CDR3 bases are TGTGCCGGCGGCAGGGGAGATTCACCCCTCCACTTT.

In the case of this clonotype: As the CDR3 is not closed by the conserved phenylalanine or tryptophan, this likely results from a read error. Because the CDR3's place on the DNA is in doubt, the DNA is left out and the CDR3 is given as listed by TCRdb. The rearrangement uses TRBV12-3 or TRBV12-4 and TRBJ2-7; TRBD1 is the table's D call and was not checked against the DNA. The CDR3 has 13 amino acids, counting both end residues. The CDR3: CASSPQGQNERYL.

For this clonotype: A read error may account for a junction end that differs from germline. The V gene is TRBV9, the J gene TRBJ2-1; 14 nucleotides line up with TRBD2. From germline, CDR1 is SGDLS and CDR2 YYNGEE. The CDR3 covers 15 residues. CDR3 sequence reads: CASSVDQGLAGEQLF. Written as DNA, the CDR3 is TGTGCCAGCAGCGTAGATCAGGGACTAGCGGGAGAGCAGTTATTC.

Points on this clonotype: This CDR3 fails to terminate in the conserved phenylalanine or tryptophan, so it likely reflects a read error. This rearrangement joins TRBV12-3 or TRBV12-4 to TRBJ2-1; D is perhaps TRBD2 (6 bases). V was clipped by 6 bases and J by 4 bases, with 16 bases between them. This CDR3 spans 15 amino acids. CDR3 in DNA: TGTGCCAGCAGATTACAGCGGGCGGCTTACAATGAGCAGTTCTTA. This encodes CASRLQRAAYNEQFL.

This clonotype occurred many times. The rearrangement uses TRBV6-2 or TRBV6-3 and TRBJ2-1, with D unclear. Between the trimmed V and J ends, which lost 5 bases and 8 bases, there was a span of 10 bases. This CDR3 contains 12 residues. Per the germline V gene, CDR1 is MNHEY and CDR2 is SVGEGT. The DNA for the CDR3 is TGTGCCAGCAGTCCCACTACGGATGAGCAGTTCTTC. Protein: CASSPTTDEQFF.

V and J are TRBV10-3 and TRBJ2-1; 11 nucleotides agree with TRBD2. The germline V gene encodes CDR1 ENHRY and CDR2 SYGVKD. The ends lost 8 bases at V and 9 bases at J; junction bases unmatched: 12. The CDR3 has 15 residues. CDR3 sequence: CAIWDGTSGNAEQFF. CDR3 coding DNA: TGTGCCATCTGGGACGGGACTAGCGGAAATGCTGAGCAGTTCTTC.

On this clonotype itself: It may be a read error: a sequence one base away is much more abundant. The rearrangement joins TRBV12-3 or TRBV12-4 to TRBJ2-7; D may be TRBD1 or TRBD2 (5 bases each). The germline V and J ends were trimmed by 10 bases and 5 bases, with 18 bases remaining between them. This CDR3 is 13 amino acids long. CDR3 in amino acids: CANSHRRGDEQYF. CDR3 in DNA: TGTGCCAACAGCCACCGACGGGGCGACGAGCAGTACTTC.

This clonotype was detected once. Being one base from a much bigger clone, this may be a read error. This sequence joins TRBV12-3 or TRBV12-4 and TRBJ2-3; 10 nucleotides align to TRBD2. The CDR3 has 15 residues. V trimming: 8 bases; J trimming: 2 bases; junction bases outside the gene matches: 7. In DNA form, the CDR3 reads TGTGCCAGCTGTTGGACTAGCGGATTCACAGATACGCAGTATTTT. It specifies CASCWTSGFTDTQYF.

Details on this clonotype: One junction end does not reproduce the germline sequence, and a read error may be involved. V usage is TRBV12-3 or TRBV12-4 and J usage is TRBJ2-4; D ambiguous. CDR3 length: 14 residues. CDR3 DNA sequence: TGTGTCAGCAGTTCAGGTCTAGCCAAAAACATTCAGTACTTC. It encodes CVSSSGLAKNIQYF.